This T cell receptor (beta chain) was documented in a study of control samples from healthy donors and cancer patients. The CDR3 runs 14 residues. V lost 5 bases and J lost 3; bases outside the gene matches: 3. Germline lookup yields CDR1 LGHDT and CDR2 YNNKEL (reference sequence). On this clone itself: Different DNA sequences within this sample yield the same CDR3.

TCRdb keeps only in-frame clones here, not all; method: immunoSEQ multiplex PCR. The sample lists around 200,000 clones; 91% were seen once. This clonotype originated in a woman aged 25 to 45 in good health. The chain combines TRBV3-1 (or the pseudogene TRBV3-2) with TRBJ1-3; 8 bases are a match to TRBD1. The sample comprised blood. This chain's CDR3 is CASSDRGGGNTIYF. CDR3 DNA: TGTGCCAGCAGCGACAGGGGCGGTGGAAACACCATATATTTT.